The clone carrying this T cell receptor (beta chain) was seen only a few times. Antigen specificity is unknown. The J segment lost 3 bases and the V segment lost 2 bases, leaving 11 bases of the junction unmatched. Per the germline V gene, CDR1 is DFQATT and CDR2 is SNEGSKA (reference sequence). The length of the CDR3 is 17 residues. Peripheral blood genomic DNA, not sorted cells or RNA, was the template. Rearranged V-D-J TRB sequences were amplified with a mixed TRB-A/B primer pool. TCRdb re-called the multiplex PCR reads through MiXCR, storing one row per CDR3 protein. The data show several thousand distinct CDR3 sequences, with approximately 57% seen just once and roughly 2% held by the top ten. The data were taken from a study of T cell repertoires in aging, cancer and after chemotherapy. Study information: Donors were grouped into six age bands spanning 30 or younger through 70 or older.

Findings and caveats of the study: Compared with age-matched healthy donors, untreated hematological or solid cancer patients showed higher blood TCR clonality. Rebound thymic output was suggested by rising median generation probability during chemotherapy in each cancer cohort.

Source material: blood. V is TRBV20-1 and J is TRBJ2-1; 9 bases are a match to TRBD1. The TCR originated in a human donor with a solid tumor. CDR3 in amino acids: CSARLLHPGQGYNEQFF. As DNA, the CDR3 is TGCAGTGCTAGACTTCTCCATCCGGGACAGGGCTACAATGAGCAGTTCTTC.